This T cell receptor beta chain came from a study of shared clonotypes between healthy human individuals (dated by TCRdb to 2018 to 2021). A note on the overall study: A couple of women and a few men aged 18 to 49 years were included in the cohort. The study deeply sequenced blood TCR repertoires of five healthy adults to estimate repertoire size and the extent of clonotype sharing between individuals. Per donor, three plates each were used for CD4 naive and CD4 memory, two for CD8 naive, and one for CD8 memory. Different laboratories and diverse techniques were used to prepare libraries and sequence TCR repertoires, to increase sequencing depth and limit assay-specific biases. Per donor, leukapheresis produced somewhere between about 0.94 and 9.5 billion PBMCs. Here is what the overall study found, with its caveats: Naive subsets generally had larger estimated clonotype richness than memory subsets did. Compared with non-shared clonotypes, clonotypes shared by all four sorted-subset donors had higher generation probabilities. Only blood was sampled, and tissue TCR repertoires likely differ from those in blood. Sharing across four donors was observed for around 4.8% of naive CD4, less than 4% of naive CD8, roughly 2.4% of memory CD4, and about 0.4% of memory CD8 clonotypes. Even with the large sequencing depth, rarefaction of the sorted-subset datasets indicated that sequencing was incomplete. Based on pairwise subsampling, the degree of clonotype sharing among donors was expected to be affected by sequencing depth. The small number of donors limited the genetic and exposure-history diversity represented.

This clone was counted only a few times. The specificity of this receptor is unknown. No qualities accompany the bases; no much larger clone lies one base away. Other DNA sequences in this sample translate to the same CDR3. Inclusive of the bounding cysteine and phenylalanine, the CDR3 is 14 residues long. Only the CDR3 DNA is retained, 42 bases long and in frame from the first base. Trimming takes 1 base from V and 0 bases from J, and the germline ends sit 1 base apart. The germline V gene supplies CDR1 SGHTA and CDR2 FQGTGA. Using the deep immunoSEQ assay, TCR CDR3 regions were amplified from genomic DNA by multiplex PCR. For each cell subset, the extracted genomic DNA was distributed evenly across all wells of several immunoSEQ 96-well plates, and each plate served as one replicate. Each replicate PCR for sorted subsets received roughly 0.2 ug genomic DNA, equal to roughly 29,000 T cell genomes. Purified libraries were measured with a Qubit 3.0 fluorometer, size-checked on a Bioanalyzer 2100, and measured again with the KAPA Library Quantification kit. Every immunoSEQ 96-well plate was sequenced on a dedicated single-read 150-cycle Illumina NextSeq 550 flow cell. From the authors' description of their analysis: The immunoSEQ output contained only junctional sequences without quality scores, so filtering could not match that applied to full-length reads. To assign V/J genes and CDR3, sequences were annotated against IMGT germline references using PyIR, a Python wrapper for IgBLAST v1.9. Reads were filtered out if the reads had weak V/J assignments (E-value above 1e-6), no CDR3, stop codons, out-of-frame junctions, or ambiguous translated residues. V3J clonotypes were defined by identical inferred V gene, J gene, and CDR3 amino acid sequence. Percentage overlap between repertoires was computed as shared unique clonotypes divided by the size of the smaller repertoire. Three approaches were used to assess repertoire richness: RTK rarefaction, the Chao1 estimator, and Recon v2.1 estimates of unobserved clonotypes. Generation probabilities for all TCRbeta clonotypes obtained by the gDNA method from four donors were computed using OLGA. TCRdb's version of the immuneACCESS table is confined to in-frame rearrangements and falls short of the full clone set. An unresolved V gene accounts for under half of the shortfall where checked; the remainder is of unknown origin. The V and J calls and clone size come from that table; D and trimming were worked out from the DNA. Across this sample there are over 2 million clones, with less than 95% seen only once. Of the sample, about 0.41% is held by the ten largest clones.

Donors were healthy HIV-negative adults with no recently reported acute infections or vaccinations. All donors were Caucasian adults living in Nashville, Tennessee, USA. CD4+ T cells were enriched by magnetic negative selection, after which naive cells were positively selected on CD45RA and the negative fraction was taken as the memory subset. Blood was collected by leukapheresis, and PBMCs were isolated by Ficoll-Histopaque density gradient centrifugation and then cryopreserved in liquid nitrogen vapor phase. Analytical flow cytometry was used to check the purity and quantity of each magnetically sorted T cell population. Each sorted fraction had its genomic DNA isolated and then quantified by UV absorbance on a Nanodrop 2000c.

Input material: naive CD4+ T cells from PBMCs. This specimen's cell subset or site label, per the study, means: CD45RA+ positively selected. This sequence was found in a man aged 18 to 30 in good health. Some clones in this sample may be carry-over from other donors' samples. The sequence is built from TRBV7-3 and TRBJ2-6; the D gene remains uncertain. The DNA is as follows: TGTGCCAGCAGCTTAAACTCTGGGGCCAACGTCCTGACTTTC. This translates into CASSLNSGANVLTF.